The subject of this entry is one TCR beta chain. The source of the sample is a study of blood T cell repertoires in COVID-19. About the study: Whether acute or convalescent, the COVID-19 samples came from the United States, Italy and Spain. The cDNA or gDNA used as material had been derived from T cells, B-cell-depleted T cells, or PBMCs.

Looked up from germline, CDR1 is SGHKS and CDR2 is YYEKEE (reference sequence). The CDR3 sequence is 16 residues long. V shed 0 bases and J shed 5 bases, with 14 bases lying between them. Per the original data handling: Nucleated cell counts were estimated from reference gene primer amplification. The protocol was immunoSEQ multiplex PCR, while the TCRdb copy is restricted to in-frame clones and leaves out a portion. For V, J and clone size, that table is used; D and trimming come from the DNA. The repertoire includes 130,000 to 150,000 clones, around 90% of them detected once, and approximately 1.8% sits in the top ten.

Sequenced sample: peripheral blood. The clonotype was recovered from a man between 65 and 85 years old with acute or convalescent COVID-19. The chain employs TRBV5-5 and TRBJ2-2, with a weak D call TRBD1 (5 bases). CDR3: CASSLGQPLNTGELFF. CDR3 coding DNA: TGTGCCAGCAGCTTGGGACAGCCCCTGAATACCGGGGAGCTGTTTTTT.